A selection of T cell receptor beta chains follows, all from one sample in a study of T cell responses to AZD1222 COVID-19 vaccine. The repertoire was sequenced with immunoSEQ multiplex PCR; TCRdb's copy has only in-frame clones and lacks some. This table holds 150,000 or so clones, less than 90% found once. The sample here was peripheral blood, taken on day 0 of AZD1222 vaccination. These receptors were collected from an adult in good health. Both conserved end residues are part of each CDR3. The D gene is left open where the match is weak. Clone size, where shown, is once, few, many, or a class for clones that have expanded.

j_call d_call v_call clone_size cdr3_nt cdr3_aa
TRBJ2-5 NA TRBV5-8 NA TGTGCCAGCAGCTTAACCCAGGGTGTGAAAGAGACCCAGTACTTC CASSLTQGVKETQYF
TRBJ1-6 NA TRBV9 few TGTGCCAGCAGCCCGGGCTCCCGGGCAGGTAGCTCCTATAATTCACCCCTCCACTTT CASSPGSRAGSSYNSPLHF
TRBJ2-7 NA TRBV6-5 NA TGTGCCAGCAGTTACTTCGTTCAGGGATCCTACGAGCAGTACTTC CASSYFVQGSYEQYF
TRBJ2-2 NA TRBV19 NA TGTGCCAGTAGTATCTACCGGGGGCGGACCGGGGAGCTGTTTTTT CASSIYRGRTGELFF
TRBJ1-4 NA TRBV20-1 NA TGCAGTGCAAGACGGGAAAAACTGTTTTTT CSARREKLFF
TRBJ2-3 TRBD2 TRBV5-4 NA TGTGCCAGCAGCTCCGGGACTAGCGGGGGGGTAACTCGCACAGATACGCAGTATTTT CASSSGTSGGVTRTDTQYF
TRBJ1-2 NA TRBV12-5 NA TGTGCTAGTGGTTTGTTACATAACTATGGCTACACCTTC CASGLLHNYGYTF
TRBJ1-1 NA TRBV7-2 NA TGTGCCAGCAACCCTTCCCCGGGGCCCCTAGCTTTCTTT CASNPSPGPLAFF
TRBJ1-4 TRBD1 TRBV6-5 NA TGTGCCAGCAGTTTTACAGGGGGTCCTAATGAAAAACTGTTTTTT CASSFTGGPNEKLFF
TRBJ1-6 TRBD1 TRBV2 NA TGTGCCAGCAGGGGGGGACAGGGGTGGACACCCCTCCACTTT CASRGGQGWTPLHF
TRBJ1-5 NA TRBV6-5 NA TGTGCCAGCAGGCCTTCTGGGCTGGGTCAGCCCCAGCATTTT CASRPSGLGQPQHF
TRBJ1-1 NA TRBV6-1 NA TGTGCCAGCAGTGACATTGGGGGGAAAGCTTTCTTT CASSDIGGKAFF
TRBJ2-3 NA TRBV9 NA TGTGCCAGCAGCGGGCCTAGCACAGATACGCAGTATTTT CASSGPSTDTQYF
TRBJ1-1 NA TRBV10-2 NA TGCGCCAGCAGTGTAGAAAGAAATACTGAAGCTTTCTTT CASSVERNTEAFF
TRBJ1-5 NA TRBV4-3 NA TGCGCCAGCAGCGCCCGCCTTGGGGCCAGCAATCAGCCCCAGCATTTT CASSARLGASNQPQHF
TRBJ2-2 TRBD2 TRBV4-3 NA TGCGCCAGCAGCCAAAAGGGGCTAGCGGGGAGAACCGGGGAGCTGTTTTTT CASSQKGLAGRTGELFF
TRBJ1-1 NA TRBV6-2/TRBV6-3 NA TGTGCCAGCAGCACCCCCGGGACGCCGAACACTGAAGCTTTCTTT CASSTPGTPNTEAFF
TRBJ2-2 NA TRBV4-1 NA TGCGCCAGCAGCCAAGACGGGCAGGGGACTATCACCGGGGAGCTGTTTTTT CASSQDGQGTITGELFF
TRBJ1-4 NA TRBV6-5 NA TGTGCCAGCAGTTACTTACCACAGGGTGGAAATATTTTGTTTTTT CASSYLPQGGNILFF
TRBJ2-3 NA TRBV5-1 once TGCGCCAGCAGCTTACGGTCTAGCGGCACAGATACGCAGTATTTT CASSLRSSGTDTQYF
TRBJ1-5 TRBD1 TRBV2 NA TGTGCCAGCAGCGCGACAGGGTTGGGTCAGCCCCAGCATTTT CASSATGLGQPQHF
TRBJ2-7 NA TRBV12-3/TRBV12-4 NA TGTGCCAGCAGTTATGGGAGCTCCTACGAGCAGTACTTC CASSYGSSYEQYF
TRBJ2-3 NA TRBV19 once TGTGCCAGTAGTATGGGCCCCCCGGATACGCAGTATTTT CASSMGPPDTQYF
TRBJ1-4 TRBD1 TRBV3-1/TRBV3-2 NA TGTGCCAGCAGCCAAGGACAGGGGGCGCCGGCGTCCGAAAAACTGTTTTTT CASSQGQGAPASEKLFF
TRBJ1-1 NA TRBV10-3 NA TGTGCCATCGGTAGGGATGACACTGAAGCTTTCTTT CAIGRDDTEAFF
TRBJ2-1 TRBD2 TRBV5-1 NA TGCGCCAGCAGCTTGGAGGGGACTAGCGGGGTCGATGAGCAGTTCTTC CASSLEGTSGVDEQFF
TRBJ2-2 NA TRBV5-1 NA TGCGCCAGCAGCCGAGAGGGGCCTACGAACACCGGGGAGCTGTTTTTT CASSREGPTNTGELFF
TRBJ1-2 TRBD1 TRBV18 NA TGTGCCAGCTCAGAAATTACCGGGACAGGGCCCTATGGCTACACCTTC CASSEITGTGPYGYTF
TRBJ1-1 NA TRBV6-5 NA TGTGCCAGCATCCTAGCTGGGGGAGGGACTGAAGCTTTCTTT CASILAGGGTEAFF
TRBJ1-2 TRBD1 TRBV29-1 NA TGCAGCGTTGCAGGGGGACTGAAGTATGGCTACACCTTC CSVAGGLKYGYTF
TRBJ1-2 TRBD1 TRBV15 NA TGTGCCACCAGCAGAGTAAGCGGGACAGGTTATGGCTACACCTTC CATSRVSGTGYGYTF
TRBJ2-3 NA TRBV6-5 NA TGTGCCAGCAGTTACTCCAGGGTAGGCACAGATACGCAGTATTTT CASSYSRVGTDTQYF
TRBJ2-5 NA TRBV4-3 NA TGCGCCAGCAGCCAATTTATTCGGGAGACCCAGTACTTC CASSQFIRETQYF
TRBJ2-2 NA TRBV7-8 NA TGTGCCAGCAGCAACCGGACAGTGAACACCGGGGAGCTGTTTTTT CASSNRTVNTGELFF
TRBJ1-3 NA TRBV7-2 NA TGTGCCAGCAACCTCGGTCGGGGAGGAGGAAACACCATATATTTT CASNLGRGGGNTIYF
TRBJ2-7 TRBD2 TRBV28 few TGTGCCAGCAGTTCGGGAGGCGACGGTACGCACTTC CASSSGGDGTHF
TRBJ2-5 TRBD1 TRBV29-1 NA TGCAGCGTTGGGGTAGGGGGCTACCAAGAGACCCAGTACTTC CSVGVGGYQETQYF
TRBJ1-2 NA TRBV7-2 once TGTGCCAGCAGCGCCCTAAGGAACTATGGCTACACCTTC CASSALRNYGYTF
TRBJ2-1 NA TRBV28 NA TGTGCCAGCAGTTTAGCAGGCGTCTACAATGAGCAGTTCTTC CASSLAGVYNEQFF
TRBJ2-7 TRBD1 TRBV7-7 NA TGTGCTAGCAGCTCCGGACAGGGAGACTCCTACGAGCAGTACTTC CASSSGQGDSYEQYF
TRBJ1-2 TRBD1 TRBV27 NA TGTGCCAGCAGGGGACAGGGGGACTACTATGGCTACACCTTC CASRGQGDYYGYTF
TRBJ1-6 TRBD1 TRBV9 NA TGTGCCAGCAGCGGACAGGGGGCTCTGAATTCACCCCTCCACTTT CASSGQGALNSPLHF
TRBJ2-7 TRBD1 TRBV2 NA TGTGCCAGCAGTGGGGATAAAGGGGGCGGCTACGAGCAGTACTTC CASSGDKGGGYEQYF
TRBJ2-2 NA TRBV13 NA TGTGCCAGCACCCGGAGGCGAAACACCGGGGAGCTGTTTTTT CASTRRRNTGELFF
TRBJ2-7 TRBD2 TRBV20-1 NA TGCAGTGCTAGTTTCGTGGGGGAGGGGAAGAACGAGCAGTACTTC CSASFVGEGKNEQYF
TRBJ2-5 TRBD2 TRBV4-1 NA TGCGCCAGCAGCCAAGATGGGGCTAGCGGGGACCAAGAGACCCAGTACTTC CASSQDGASGDQETQYF
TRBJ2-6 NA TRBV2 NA TGTGCCAGCAGTGTCTCTGGGGCCAACGTCCTGACTTTC CASSVSGANVLTF
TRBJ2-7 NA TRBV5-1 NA TGCGCCAGCAGCTTGGAGGGCGGGGTTAGCTCCTACGAGCAGTACTTC CASSLEGGVSSYEQYF
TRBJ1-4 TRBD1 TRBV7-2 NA TGTGCCAGCAGCTTAGGGGGACAGAATGAAAAACTGTTTTTT CASSLGGQNEKLFF
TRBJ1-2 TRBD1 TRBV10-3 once TGTGCCATCAGTGAACTAATCGGGACAGTTTCTAACTATGGCTACACCTTC CAISELIGTVSNYGYTF
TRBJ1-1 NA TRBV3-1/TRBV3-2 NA TGTGCCAGCAGCCAAGATAGAGGGGAGGTGAACACTGAAGCTTTCTTT CASSQDRGEVNTEAFF
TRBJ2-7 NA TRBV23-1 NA TGCGCCAGCAGTCAATCGAGAGAGGACGAGCAGTACTTC CASSQSREDEQYF